These 19 T cell receptor beta chains were all obtained from the same sample, sequenced in a study of regulatory T cells in long-lasting Graves disease. According to the study, TCR beta libraries were built with iRepertoire HTBI primers and CDR3-region Arm-PCR. TCRdb fed the multiplex PCR reads into MiXCR, producing one record per CDR3 protein. The profile shows around 450,000 distinct CDR3 sequences, 15% of them singletons. Time point specified: newly diagnosed GD, antithyroid drugs for less than 3 months. The TCR library was made from RNA extracted from PBMCs. These data are also associated with another study on T cells in Graves' hyperthyroidism and ophthalmopathy.

This sample comprised peripheral blood mononuclear cells (PBMCs), obtained at new diagnosis, from a patient treated with antithyroid drugs. The receptors originated from a woman aged 40 to 50 with Graves disease.

This clonotype came up many times. At one end, the junction sequence differs from germline, possibly due to a read error. The chain links TRBV7-3 to TRBJ2-3; 8 nucleotides agree with TRBD1. This CDR3 comprises 15 residues. Germline values: CDR1 SGHTA, CDR2 FQGTGA. CDR3 residues: CASSLTGTGADTQYF. CDR3 nucleotide sequence: TGTGCCAGCAGCCTAACCGGGACAGGCGCAGATACGCAGTATTTT.

This clonotype was picked up many times. V gene TRBV2 combines with J gene TRBJ1-1; maybe TRBD1 (5 bases). CDR3 length: 13 residues. CDR1 and CDR2 (germline): SNHLY, FYNNEI. V lost 4 bases to trimming and J lost 5 bases, with 11 bases between them. CDR3 sequence: CASSGGWATEAFF. The CDR3 DNA follows: TGTGCCAGCAGTGGGGGCTGGGCAACTGAAGCTTTCTTT.

Only a few counts were recorded for this clonotype. This chain connects TRBV3-1 to TRBJ2-1; TRBD1 is a possible D gene (6 bases). The CDR3 consists of 16 residues. Germline assignment: CDR1 LGHDT and CDR2 YNNKEL (reference sequence). The V end lost 2 bases, the J end lost 6 bases, and 17 bases lay between the germline ends. DNA of the CDR3: TGTGCCAGCAGCCAACCTCTGACAGGATCGAGCAATGAGCAGTTCTTC. The encoded protein is CASSQPLTGSSNEQFF.

The rearrangement joins TRBV28 to TRBJ2-6; 7 bases align to TRBD2. This CDR3 has 16 amino acids. Germline assignment: CDR1 MDHEN and CDR2 SYDVKM. V shed 2 bases and J 4 bases; nucleotides not matched to a gene: 5. Written as DNA, the CDR3 is TGTGCCAGCAGTTTACAGGGAGGGCTCGGGGCCAACGTCCTGACTTTC. This encodes CASSLQGGLGANVLTF.

This clonotype was found a few times. The chain couples TRBV2 to TRBJ2-5; the match to TRBD2 covers 12 bases. There are 15 residues in the CDR3. The V and J ends lost 11 bases and 1 base, in that order; junction bases with no gene match: 8. Germline CDR1 is SNHLY and CDR2 is FYNNEI. The CDR3 protein is CAGKKTSGSQETQYF. In nucleotides, the CDR3 is TGTGCCGGCAAGAAGACTAGCGGGAGCCAAGAGACCCAGTACTTC.

The V call is TRBV19, the J call TRBJ1-2; TRBD1 aligns across 9 bases. CDR3 length equals 16 residues. Germline loops: CDR1 LNHDA, CDR2 SQIVND (reference sequence). The V and J ends lost 2 bases and 2 bases, in that order; junction bases with no gene match: 6. In nucleotides, the CDR3 is TGTGCCAGTAGTATAACAGGGGGCGCGAGGAACTATGGCTACACCTTC. Protein: CASSITGGARNYGYTF.

Many counts were recorded for this clonotype. At one boundary the junction diverges from the germline segment, which might be a read error. The J gene is TRBJ2-7, the V gene TRBV2; TRBD1 agrees at 8 bases. Germline V lookup: CDR1 SNHLY, CDR2 FYNNEI. This CDR3 region has 12 residues. The CDR3 DNA reads as TGTGCCAGCAGTGAGACGGGACAGGTGAAGAACTTC. Its protein product is CASSETGQVKNF.

This clonotype has at least ten counts. The V and J genes are TRBV5-1 and TRBJ1-1; D is unclear. Germline CDR1 reads SGHRS; CDR2 reads YFSETQ. This CDR3 spans 15 amino acids. Trimming stripped 1 base from V and 0 bases from J, with 10 bases between. The CDR3 reads CASSLYSALNTEAFF. The DNA for the CDR3 is TGCGCCAGCAGCTTGTATTCAGCCCTGAACACTGAAGCTTTCTTT.

This clonotype was seen at least ten times. V gene TRBV20-1 combines with J gene TRBJ1-6, with a possible D match to TRBD1 (6 bases). This CDR3 is 14 amino acids long. Germline values: CDR1 DFQATT, CDR2 SNEGSKA (reference sequence). The V and J ends lost 2 bases and 9 bases respectively, with 14 bases between them. The chain's CDR3 is CSARPTGTSSPLHF. The CDR3 region has the DNA TGCAGTGCTAGACCCACAGGGACTAGTTCACCCCTCCACTTT.

This clonotype was counted at least ten times. The chain carries TRBV14 and TRBJ2-3; tentative D call: TRBD2 (5 bases). V lost 2 bases and J lost 2, with 14 bases in between. CDR1 SGHDN and CDR2 FVKESK come from the germline V gene. The CDR3 extends over 16 amino acids. CDR3 in amino acids: CASSQRSGQDTDTQYF. Written as DNA, the CDR3 is TGTGCCAGCAGCCAACGCAGCGGTCAGGACACAGATACGCAGTATTTT.

Turning to this clonotype: This could be a read error, since a much larger clone is one nucleotide away. In nucleotides, the CDR3 is TGTGTCAGCACCTCGATTGGAGGGGGCGCAGGTGGCTACACCTTC. It codes for CVSTSIGGGAGGYTF. This chain uses TRBV3-1 with TRBJ1-2; 7 bases align to TRBD1. There are 15 residues in the CDR3. CDR1 is LGHDT and CDR2 is YNNKEL in the germline V gene (reference sequence).

This clonotype turned up a few times. The V gene is TRBV11-3, the J gene TRBJ2-2; perhaps TRBD2 as D (5 bases). Trimming cost V 4 bases and J 5 bases, with 14 bases left between them. Germline loops: CDR1 SGHNT, CDR2 YENEEA. The CDR3 is 15 amino acids. The CDR3 spells CASSSKDRDTGELFF. The CDR3 DNA sequence: TGTGCCAGCAGCTCCAAAGACCGGGATACCGGGGAGCTGTTTTTT.

The rearrangement uses TRBV7-3 and TRBJ2-5; possibly TRBD1 for D (6 bases). CDR3 length equals 15 residues. Trimming removed 2 bases at V and 4 bases at J, with 14 bases between. Germline values: CDR1 SGHTA, CDR2 FQGTGA. CDR3 in DNA: TGTGCCAGCAGCTTATGGGCAGGGGTGGGAGAGACCCAGTACTTC. Translated: CASSLWAGVGETQYF.

This clonotype has a count of ten or more. This sequence joins TRBV6-5 and TRBJ2-1, with D perhaps matching TRBD2 (6 bases). The ends were cut back, 2 bases at V and 0 bases at J, with 11 bases in the middle. The CDR3 consists of 16 residues. Germline CDR1 is MNHEY and CDR2 is SVGAGI. The CDR3 loop is CASSYGGESSYNEQFF. The CDR3 DNA is TGTGCCAGCAGTTACGGCGGGGAAAGCTCCTACAATGAGCAGTTCTTC.

The chain uses TRBV9 and TRBJ2-3; D remains ambiguous. Germline V gene data show CDR1 as SGDLS and CDR2 as YYNGEE. The CDR3 consists of 13 residues. The V gene lost 0 bases and the J gene lost 4 bases, with 6 bases spanning the gap. This chain's CDR3 is CASSVVEADTQYF. The CDR3 region has the DNA TGTGCCAGCAGCGTAGTAGAGGCAGATACGCAGTATTTT.

In this sample, this clonotype turned up many times. The chain uses TRBV20-1 and TRBJ2-1; D assignment may be TRBD1 or TRBD2 (5 bases each). This CDR3 has 17 residues. From germline, CDR1 is DFQATT and CDR2 SNEGSKA (reference sequence). Trimming stripped 0 bases from V and 0 bases from J, with 15 bases between. CDR3 amino acids: CSARDPRGASSYNEQFF. CDR3 sequence (DNA): TGCAGTGCTAGAGACCCTCGGGGCGCCAGCTCCTACAATGAGCAGTTCTTC.

This clonotype has a handful of counts. This chain joins TRBV19 and TRBJ2-1; 10 positions match TRBD2. Germline lookup yields CDR1 LNHDA and CDR2 SQIVND (reference sequence). The CDR3 has 18 amino acids. Trimming removed 3 bases from V and 6 bases from J; junction bases left unmatched: 14. The CDR3 sequence is CASSILDSLAGEGNEQFF. In DNA form, the CDR3 reads TGTGCCAGTAGTATCCTCGACAGCCTAGCGGGAGAGGGCAATGAGCAGTTCTTC.

Ten or more counts support this clonotype. The rearrangement uses TRBV15 and TRBJ2-5; unclear D gene. V was trimmed by 0 bases and J by 4 bases, leaving 3 bases between them. The V gene's germline CDR1 is LNHNV and CDR2 YYDKDF (reference sequence). This CDR3 has 12 amino acids. The CDR3 bases are TGTGCCACCAGCAGAGACATAGAGACCCAGTACTTC. It specifies CATSRDIETQYF.

This clonotype was observed at least ten times. The J gene is TRBJ1-5, the V gene TRBV27; D remains ambiguous. Trimming removed 4 bases at V and 0 bases at J, with 7 bases between. The germline V gene encodes CDR1 MNHEY and CDR2 SMNVEV (reference sequence). The CDR3 runs to 14 residues. This CDR3 is CASSSTASNQPQHF. The CDR3 DNA reads TGTGCCAGCAGTTCCACGGCTAGCAATCAGCCCCAGCATTTT.